One sample yielded the 27 T cell receptor beta chains listed below, sequenced in a study of blood T cell repertoires in COVID-19. Measured with immunoSEQ multiplex PCR; TCRdb has only the in-frame clones, and not every one. The data hold about 250,000 clones, with around 89% observed a single time. Sequencing input: PBMCs or T cells enriched from blood (not recorded which). These receptors originate from a woman aged 18-30 years who had recovered from COVID-19.

The V and J genes are TRBV18 and TRBJ1-3, with no clear D. The CDR3 sequence is 17 residues long. Germline values: CDR1 KGHSH, CDR2 LQKENI. V was clipped by 4 bases and J by 0 bases, with 16 bases between them. The CDR3 DNA reads as TGTGCCAGCTCACTACGCGAGGGTTCAGTCTCTGGAAACACCATATATTTT. Residues: CASSLREGSVSGNTIYF. Together with reference TRBV18 and TRBJ1-3, the CDR3 gives the full variable domain: NAGVMQNPRHLVRRRGQEARLRCSPMKGHSHVYWYRQLPEEGLKFMVYLQKENIIDESGMPKERFSAEFPKEGPSILRIQQVVRGDSAAYFCASSLREGSVSGNTIYFGEGSWLTVV.

The chain joins TRBV9 to TRBJ1-1; D is perhaps TRBD1 (5 bases). V was shortened by 0 bases and J by 7 bases, with 10 bases between the two germline ends. The CDR3 spans 13 residues. Germline V gene lookup returns CDR1 SGDLS and CDR2 YYNGEE. The CDR3 is CASSVATDLEAFF. The DNA for the CDR3 is TGTGCCAGCAGCGTAGCGACAGACCTTGAAGCTTTCTTT.

This clone was detected once. This chain connects TRBV7-8 to TRBJ1-2, with TRBD1 matching over 8 bases. CDR1 is SGHVS and CDR2 is FQNEAQ in the germline V gene. The CDR3 length is 16 residues. J was trimmed by 6 bases and V by 1 base; bases with no gene match: 10. CDR3: CASSLDLTGDWHGYTF. The CDR3 bases are TGTGCCAGCAGCTTAGATCTGACAGGGGATTGGCATGGCTACACCTTC.

This clone turned up a few times. The J gene is TRBJ1-1, the V gene TRBV3-1 (or the pseudogene TRBV3-2); a weak D match, TRBD1 (5 bases). CDR3 size: 13 residues. V dropped 0 bases and J dropped 11 bases, with 13 bases sitting between them. CDR1 is LGHDT, CDR2 YNNKEL, per germline (reference sequence). The DNA of the CDR3 is TGTGCCAGCAGCCAAGACCCGGGGGGGAGGGCTTTCTTT. Amino acids: CASSQDPGGRAFF.

The V call is TRBV9, the J call TRBJ1-5; 11 nucleotides line up with TRBD1. This CDR3 comprises 14 residues. J lost 6 bases, V lost 3 bases, and 2 bases had no gene match. Germline V lookup: CDR1 SGDLS, CDR2 YYNGEE. The CDR3 region is CASSAGQGGQPQHF. The CDR3 DNA follows: TGTGCCAGCAGCGCGGGACAGGGGGGTCAGCCCCAGCATTTT.

The V and J genes are TRBV4-1 and TRBJ1-4; 7 nucleotides line up with TRBD1. CDR3 length: 16 amino acids. Unmatched junction bases numbered 12, after V lost 4 bases and J lost 7 bases. The germline CDR1 and CDR2 sequences are MGHRA and YSYEKL. CDR3 loop: CASSLFSPRGTEKLFF. The CDR3 region has the DNA TGCGCCAGCAGCCTCTTCTCCCCCAGGGGGACTGAAAAACTGTTTTTT.

The table lists this clone with a count of one. Here the CDR3 DNA reads TGCGCCAGCAGCTTGGCGTCCGCAGATACGCAGTATTTT. Translating it yields CASSLASADTQYF. This chain links TRBV5-1 with TRBJ2-3; D remains ambiguous. The germline V gene encodes CDR1 SGHRS and CDR2 YFSETQ. Trimming stripped 0 bases from V and 4 bases from J, with 6 bases between. The CDR3 spans 13 residues.

CDR3 bases: TGTGCCAGCAAGGCTAGCGGGCCGAGCTCCTACAATGAGCAGTTCTTC. Amino acids: CASKASGPSSYNEQFF. This chain uses TRBV2 with TRBJ2-1, with 8 positions matching TRBD2. The V gene's germline CDR1 is SNHLY and CDR2 FYNNEI. The CDR3 covers 16 residues. Trimming took 7 bases from V and 0 from J; bases not matched to a gene: 8.

The CDR3 coding sequence is TGTGCCAGCAGCCCCCCCGGACAGGGGAGGGATGGCTACACCTTC. Amino acids: CASSPPGQGRDGYTF. V and J are TRBV7-9 and TRBJ1-2; 9 bases line up with TRBD1. Trimming at V came to 5 bases and at J to 6 bases, leaving 10 bases not matched to a gene. From germline, CDR1 is SEHNR and CDR2 FQNEAQ (reference sequence). The CDR3 length is 15 residues.

The chain carries TRBV28 and TRBJ1-2; a weak D match, TRBD1 (6 bases). CDR1 is MDHEN and CDR2 is SYDVKM in the germline V gene. The V gene lost 5 bases and the J gene lost 7 bases, with 20 bases spanning the gap. This CDR3 is built from 15 residues. The CDR3 reads CASSRQDTKILGYTF. As DNA, the CDR3 is TGTGCCAGCAGTCGACAGGATACAAAGATTCTTGGCTACACCTTC.

The chain uses TRBV18 and TRBJ1-1; D perhaps matches TRBD1 (6 bases). Trimming pared 2 bases from V and 0 bases from J, leaving 10 bases between. The CDR3 spans 15 residues. The germline CDR1 and CDR2 sequences are KGHSH and LQKENI. The CDR3 DNA follows: TGTGCCAGCTCACCAGGGGGCGTCATGAACACTGAAGCTTTCTTT. Its translation: CASSPGGVMNTEAFF.

This clone has a handful of counts. J is TRBJ1-2 and V is TRBV19; 10 bases are a match to TRBD1. The CDR3 loop spans 14 amino acids. J gave up 6 bases and V 6 bases, and 7 bases lay outside the gene matches. Per germline, CDR1 LNHDA and CDR2 SQIVND (reference sequence). CDR3 in DNA: TGTGCCAGTAGCGGGACAGGGGATTCAGATGGCTACACCTTC. Its protein is CASSGTGDSDGYTF.

The rearrangement uses TRBV19 and TRBJ2-1, with D unclear. From germline, CDR1 is LNHDA and CDR2 SQIVND (reference sequence). There are 11 residues in the CDR3. The V and J ends lost 5 bases and 3 bases respectively, with 2 bases between them. CDR3 nucleotide sequence: TGTGCCAGTAGTTACTACAATGAGCAGTTCTTC. It yields the protein CASSYYNEQFF.

This rearrangement joins TRBV24-1 to TRBJ2-1; 7 nucleotides line up with TRBD2. J lost 4 bases, V lost 4 bases, and 12 bases had no gene match. This CDR3 region has 17 residues. Germline lookup yields CDR1 KGHDR and CDR2 SFDVKD. Here the CDR3 reads CATSDPVLGGSYNEQFF. The CDR3 DNA reads TGTGCCACCAGTGACCCCGTACTGGGGGGGTCTTACAATGAGCAGTTCTTC.

This clone occurred once. The chain combines TRBV3-1 (or the pseudogene TRBV3-2) with TRBJ1-1; TRBD1 aligns across 7 bases. The CDR3 loop spans 13 amino acids. With 5 bases clipped from V and 11 bases from J, the junction kept 11 bases outside the gene matches. The germline V gene has CDR1 LGHDT and CDR2 YNNKEL (reference sequence). CDR3 residues: CASSLGTAAIAFF. In nucleotides, the CDR3 is TGTGCCAGCAGCTTAGGGACAGCGGCCATCGCTTTCTTT.

The rearrangement joins TRBV5-5 to TRBJ1-1, with 8 nucleotides matching TRBD1. CDR1 is SGHKS, CDR2 YYEKEE, per germline (reference sequence). This CDR3 region has 14 residues. With V trimmed by 4 bases and J by 0 bases, 2 bases remained unmatched. In DNA form, the CDR3 reads TGTGCCAGCAGCCGGACAGGGATGAACACTGAAGCTTTCTTT. It specifies CASSRTGMNTEAFF.

The CDR3 DNA sequence: TGTGCCAGCAGTCGCCGTGAGGGTAGCTCCTACGAGCAGTACTTC. This codes for CASSRREGSSYEQYF. The gene calls are TRBV27 and TRBJ2-7, with D tentatively TRBD2 (5 bases). The CDR3 runs 15 residues. Germline lookup yields CDR1 MNHEY and CDR2 SMNVEV (reference sequence). Between the trimmed V and J ends, which lost 5 bases and 0 bases, there was a span of 14 bases.

This clone has only one observation. The rearrangement joins TRBV6-5 to TRBJ2-7; perhaps TRBD1 as D (6 bases). CDR1 and CDR2 (germline): MNHEY, SVGAGI. V was pared by 0 bases and J by 1 base, with 10 bases between. The CDR3 has 15 amino acids. This chain's CDR3 is CASSYSRGASYEQYF. CDR3 coding DNA: TGTGCCAGCAGTTACTCCAGGGGCGCGTCCTACGAGCAGTACTTC.

The rearrangement links TRBV10-3 to TRBJ1-1; perhaps TRBD1 as D (5 bases). Trimming took 3 bases from V and 1 from J, leaving 15 bases between them. The V gene's germline CDR1 is ENHRY and CDR2 SYGVKD. The CDR3 length is 16 residues. The CDR3 loop is CAISDPTQETNTEAFF. CDR3 DNA: TGTGCCATCAGTGACCCAACACAGGAGACGAACACTGAAGCTTTCTTT.

V and J are TRBV16 and TRBJ1-1, with 8 bases matching TRBD1. Trimming took 4 bases from V and 4 from J; bases not matched to a gene: 8. The V gene's germline CDR1 is KGHSY and CDR2 FQNENV. The CDR3 totals 15 residues. CDR3 protein: CASSPFGQGGTEAFF. The CDR3 DNA sequence: TGTGCCAGCAGCCCCTTCGGACAGGGAGGCACTGAAGCTTTCTTT.

The table lists this clone with many counts. The rearrangement joins TRBV3-1 (or the pseudogene TRBV3-2) to TRBJ2-2, with a tentative D call TRBD2 (6 bases). V lost 4 bases to trimming and J lost 0 bases, with 15 bases between them. Germline lookup yields CDR1 LGHDT and CDR2 YNNKEL (reference sequence). The CDR3 covers 17 residues. CDR3 residues: CASSPPWGRTNTGELFF. The CDR3, as DNA: TGTGCCAGCAGCCCCCCTTGGGGGAGGACGAACACCGGGGAGCTGTTTTTT.

The gene calls are TRBV20-1 and TRBJ2-2; 10 bases agree with TRBD2. In germline, CDR1 is DFQATT, CDR2 SNEGSKA (reference sequence). The CDR3 covers 17 residues. Trimming cost V 3 bases and J 1 base; bases outside gene matches: 8. The CDR3 DNA reads TGCAGTGCTAGTGGGCCTAGCGGGGGAGGGAACACCGGGGAGCTGTTTTTT. This sequence encodes CSASGPSGGGNTGELFF.

The chain links TRBV2 to TRBJ1-6; D unclear. Per germline, CDR1 SNHLY and CDR2 FYNNEI. The V end lost 7 bases, the J end lost 17 bases, and 12 bases lay between the germline ends. The CDR3 has 10 amino acids. CDR3 sequence (DNA): TGTGCCAGCACGTACCCAGGAATCCACTTT. Protein: CASTYPGIHF.

This chain connects TRBV7-8 to TRBJ1-1; D call uncertain. The CDR3 is 16 residues long. The V and J ends lost 2 bases and 1 base respectively, with 14 bases between them. Germline CDR1 reads SGHVS; CDR2 reads FQNEAQ. For the CDR3, the DNA is TGTGCCAGCAGCTTAATGGTATGGCGGCCGAACACTGAAGCTTTCTTT. Translated, it gives CASSLMVWRPNTEAFF.

This rearrangement joins TRBV4-1 to TRBJ2-7; 11 bases agree with TRBD2. Germline values: CDR1 MGHRA, CDR2 YSYEKL. The J segment lost 7 bases and the V segment lost 1 base, leaving 6 bases of the junction unmatched. The CDR3 is 15 amino acids. This chain's CDR3 is CASSQALAGGREQYF. CDR3 in DNA: TGCGCCAGCAGCCAAGCCCTAGCGGGGGGCCGAGAGCAGTACTTC.

The chain has TRBV5-1 and TRBJ1-6; D is unresolved. The germline gives CDR1 SGHRS, CDR2 YFSETQ. The V end lost 2 bases, the J end lost 0 bases, and 9 bases lay between the germline ends. This CDR3 region has 16 residues. CDR3 in DNA: TGCGCCAGCAGCTTAGAGGGCTACTCCTATAATTCACCCCTCCACTTT. It is translated as CASSLEGYSYNSPLHF.

The chain joins TRBV2 to TRBJ1-2; D may be TRBD1 (6 bases). The CDR3 runs to 13 residues. The germline gives CDR1 SNHLY, CDR2 FYNNEI. Trimming took off 7 bases at V and 9 bases at J, with 18 bases between the two ends. CDR3 DNA sequence: TGTGCCAGCATCCCACCGGGAGGGGACAGCTACACCTTC. This codes for CASIPPGGDSYTF.